This T cell receptor beta chain derives from a study of T-cell memory formation after mild COVID-19. Study findings and constraints: Clones that contracted from day 15 to 85 had balanced CD4/CD8; later expanders were CD4+ biased. Cross-reactive memory apparently joined, as some responding clones appeared in pre-infection memory. Largely, contracting CD4+ clones fell within CM and EM, and contracting CD8+ clones within EMRA.

TCRdb fed the 5' RACE reads into MiXCR, producing one record per CDR3 protein. Here the sample spans 260,000 or so distinct CDR3 sequences, 15% to 20% being singletons. This clonotype has a handful of counts. Antigen unknown. The CDR3 has 15 amino acids. The junction had 4 bases not matched to a gene; V was cut back by 1 base and J by 5 bases. The sequenced sample consisted of PBMCs or a T cell subset sorted from them (not recorded which). The chain is built from TRBV12-3 or TRBV12-4 and TRBJ1-2, with TRBD1 matching over 10 bases. The TCR comes from a man aged 18 to 30 who had mild COVID-19 (a few samples of this study predate the infection). Cell type and time point are not known. The CDR3 sequence: CASSLGGQGVYGYTF. The DNA for the CDR3 is TGTGCCAGCAGTTTAGGTGGACAGGGGGTTTATGGCTACACCTTC.